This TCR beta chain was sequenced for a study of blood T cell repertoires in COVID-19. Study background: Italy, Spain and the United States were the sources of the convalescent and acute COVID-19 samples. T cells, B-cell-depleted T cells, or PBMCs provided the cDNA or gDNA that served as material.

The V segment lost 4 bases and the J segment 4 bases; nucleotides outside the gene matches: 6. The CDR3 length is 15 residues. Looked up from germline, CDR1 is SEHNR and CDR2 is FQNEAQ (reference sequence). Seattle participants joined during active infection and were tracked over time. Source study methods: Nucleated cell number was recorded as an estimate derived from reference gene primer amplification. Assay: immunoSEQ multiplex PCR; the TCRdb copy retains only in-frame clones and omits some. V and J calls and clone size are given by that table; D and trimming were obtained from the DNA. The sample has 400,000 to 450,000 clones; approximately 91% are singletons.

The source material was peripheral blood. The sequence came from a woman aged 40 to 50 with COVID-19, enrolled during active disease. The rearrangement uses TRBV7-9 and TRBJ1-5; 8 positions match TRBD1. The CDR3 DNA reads TGTGCCAGCAGCTCGGACAGGGCCCCTAATCAGCCCCAGCATTTT. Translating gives CASSSDRAPNQPQHF.